This entry features one T cell receptor (beta chain) sequence. This record belongs to a study of blood T cell repertoires in COVID-19. Germline V CDR1 and CDR2: MNHEY, SVGEGT. V lost 6 bases, J lost 1 base, and 17 bases lay in between. The CDR3 is 16 residues long. Each participant's cohort was designated according to participant-reported clinical history. Clones were sequenced by immunoSEQ multiplex PCR, and TCRdb holds only the in-frame ones, with some missing. This repertoire shows around 200,000 clones, about 84% found once; its top ten account for 4.5% to 6.5%. The sequence came from a man aged 40-55 years with acute COVID-19. What was sequenced was PBMCs or T cells enriched from blood (not recorded which). The chain combines TRBV6-2 or TRBV6-3 with TRBJ2-3; D may be TRBD2 (6 bases). The CDR3 protein is CASSPHSGAGTDTQYF. The CDR3 region has the DNA TGTGCCAGCAGCCCTCATAGCGGAGCGGGCACAGATACGCAGTATTTT.